The entry that follows covers one TCR beta chain sequence. Antigen unknown. The CDR3 extends over 15 amino acids. Trimming removed 5 bases from V and 7 bases from J, with 18 bases in between. CDR1 is SGHRS and CDR2 is YFSETQ in the germline V gene. The sample is drawn from a study of T cell responses to AZD1222 COVID-19 vaccine. On the study more broadly: Combined were second doses at about 4 or about 12 weeks.

Study-wide points: In the spike-specific TCR repertoire, nearly half reportedly target unmutated variant regions. Females outnumbered males among donors, who were mostly white British; clonal diversity was possibly underestimated. Baseline seropositives among AZD1222 recipients totaled only five or six.

Only in-frame clones appear in the TCRdb table, and some are missing; sequencing was by immunoSEQ multiplex PCR. The data contain fewer than 200,000 clones, roughly nine tenths of them singletons. The gene calls are TRBV5-1 and TRBJ1-4; possible D gene TRBD1, 6 bases. Sequences were derived from peripheral blood, sampled on day 0 of AZD1222 vaccination. The receptor was derived from an adult in good health. The CDR3 protein is CASRRTGSKGEKLFF. CDR3 in DNA: TGCGCCAGCAGGAGAACAGGGAGTAAGGGTGAAAAACTGTTTTTT.